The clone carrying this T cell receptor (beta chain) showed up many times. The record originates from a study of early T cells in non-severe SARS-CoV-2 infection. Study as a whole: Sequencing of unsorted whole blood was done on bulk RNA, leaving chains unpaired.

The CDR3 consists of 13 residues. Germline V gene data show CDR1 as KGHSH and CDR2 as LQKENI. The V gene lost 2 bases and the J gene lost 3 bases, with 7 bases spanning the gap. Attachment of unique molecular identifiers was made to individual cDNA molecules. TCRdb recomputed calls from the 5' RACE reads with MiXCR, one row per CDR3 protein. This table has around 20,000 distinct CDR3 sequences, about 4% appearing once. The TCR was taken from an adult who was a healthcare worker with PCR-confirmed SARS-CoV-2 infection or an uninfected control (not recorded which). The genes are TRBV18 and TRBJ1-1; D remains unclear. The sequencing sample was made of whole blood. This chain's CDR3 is CASSPLGDTEAFF. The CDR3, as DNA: TGTGCCAGCTCACCATTGGGAGACACTGAAGCTTTCTTT.